The TCR beta chain under discussion was sequenced for a study of vaccination and CD4 T cells after COVID-19. Notes on this clonotype: Its antigen is not identified.

There are 14 residues in the CDR3. Per the germline V gene, CDR1 is DFQATT and CDR2 is SNEGSKA (reference sequence). Trimming shortened V by 2 bases and J by 0 bases, and 8 bases separated the two germline ends. Sequenced with the Oncomine TCR Beta short-read assay was DNA taken from cultured CD4+ T cells. In TCRdb, the PCR reads were re-called with MiXCR into one record per CDR3 protein. The sample lists 9,500 to 10,000 distinct CDR3 sequences, more than 60% occurring once. Treatment noted: roughly ten-day PBMC culture with coronavirus spike peptide pools or control peptides (ViraFEST assay). The chain combines TRBV20-1 with TRBJ2-1, with unresolved D. This clonotype originated in a human donor who had recovered from COVID-19. The sequenced sample consisted of CD4+ T cells from blood, cultured in vitro. CDR3 sequence: CSARYASSYNEQFF. CDR3 nucleotide sequence: TGCAGTGCTAGATACGCGAGCTCCTACAATGAGCAGTTCTTC.